This TCR beta chain is drawn from a study of CD8+ T cells in alopecia areata. Study-wide results and limits: Expanded CD8+ clones among the top 100, and scalp clonality, were significantly decreased by tofacitinib.

Described treatment: oral pan-JAK inhibitor, 5-10 mg twice daily. Sampling of alopecia areata patients yielded lesional scalp punch biopsies as well as peripheral blood. This clone was observed a handful of times. Its antigen is unidentified. RNA, once extracted, was reverse transcribed into cDNA for use as the sequencing template. Measured with immunoSEQ multiplex PCR; TCRdb has only the in-frame clones, and not every one. The table has 150,000 to 200,000 clones, roughly 50% seen once. This material consisted of CD4+ T cells sorted from blood, taken between weeks 55 and 65, from a patient treated with tofacitinib. The source is a human donor with alopecia areata.

The CDR3 DNA reads TGTGCCACCAGCAGAGATGGGGGCATTATCACAGATACGCAGTATTTT. Translation gives CATSRDGGIITDTQYF. The J gene is TRBJ2-3, the V gene TRBV15; a weak D match, TRBD1 (6 bases). Germline lookup yields CDR1 LNHNV and CDR2 YYDKDF (reference sequence). Trimming took off 0 bases at V and 2 bases at J, with 12 bases between the two ends. The CDR3 sequence is 16 residues long. Using reference TRBV15 and TRBJ2-3 for the parts outside the CDR3, the full variable domain is DAMVIQNPRYQVTQFGKPVTLSCSQTLNHNVMYWYQQKSSQAPKLLFHYYDKDFNNEADTPDNFQSRRPNTSFCFLDIRSPGLGDTAMYLCATSRDGGIITDTQYFGPGTRLTVL.